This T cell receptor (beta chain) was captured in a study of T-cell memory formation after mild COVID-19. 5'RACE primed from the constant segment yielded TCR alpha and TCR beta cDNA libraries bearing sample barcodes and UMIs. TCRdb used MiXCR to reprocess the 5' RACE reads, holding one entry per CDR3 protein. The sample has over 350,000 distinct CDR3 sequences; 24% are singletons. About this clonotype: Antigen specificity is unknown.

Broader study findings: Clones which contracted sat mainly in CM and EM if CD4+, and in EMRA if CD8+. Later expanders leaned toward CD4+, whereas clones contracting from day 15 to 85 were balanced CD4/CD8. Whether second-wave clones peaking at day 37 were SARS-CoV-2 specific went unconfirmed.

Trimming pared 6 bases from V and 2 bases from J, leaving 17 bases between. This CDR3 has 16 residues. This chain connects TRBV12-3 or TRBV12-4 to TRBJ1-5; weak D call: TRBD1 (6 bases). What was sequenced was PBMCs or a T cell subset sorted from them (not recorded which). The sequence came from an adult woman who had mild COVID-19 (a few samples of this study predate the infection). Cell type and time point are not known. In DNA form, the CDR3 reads TGTGCCAGCAGACTCTCAGGGGAAGGGGGCAATCAGCCCCAGCATTTT. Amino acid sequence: CASRLSGEGGNQPQHF.